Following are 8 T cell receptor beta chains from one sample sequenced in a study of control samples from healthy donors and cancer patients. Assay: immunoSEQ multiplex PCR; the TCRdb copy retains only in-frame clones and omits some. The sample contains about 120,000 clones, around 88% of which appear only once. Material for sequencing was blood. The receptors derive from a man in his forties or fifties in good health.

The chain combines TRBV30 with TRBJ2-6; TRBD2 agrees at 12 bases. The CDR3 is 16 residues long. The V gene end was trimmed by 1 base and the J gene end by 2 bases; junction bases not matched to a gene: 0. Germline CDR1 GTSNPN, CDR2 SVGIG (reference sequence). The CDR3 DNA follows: TGTGCCTGGAGTGGACTAGCGGGGGCTGGGGCCAACGTCCTGACTTTC. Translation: CAWSGLAGAGANVLTF.

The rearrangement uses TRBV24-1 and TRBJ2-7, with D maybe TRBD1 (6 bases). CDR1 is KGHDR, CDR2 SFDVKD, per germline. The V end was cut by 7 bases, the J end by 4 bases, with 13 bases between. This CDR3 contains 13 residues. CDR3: CATRGTPSYEQYF. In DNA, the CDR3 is TGTGCCACCAGGGGGACACCTAGTTACGAGCAGTACTTC.

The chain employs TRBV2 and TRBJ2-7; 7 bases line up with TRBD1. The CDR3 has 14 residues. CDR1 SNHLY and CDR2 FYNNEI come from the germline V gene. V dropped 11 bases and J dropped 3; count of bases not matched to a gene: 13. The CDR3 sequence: CAGLVTGRNYEQYF. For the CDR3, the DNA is TGTGCCGGCCTTGTGACAGGGAGAAACTACGAGCAGTACTTC.

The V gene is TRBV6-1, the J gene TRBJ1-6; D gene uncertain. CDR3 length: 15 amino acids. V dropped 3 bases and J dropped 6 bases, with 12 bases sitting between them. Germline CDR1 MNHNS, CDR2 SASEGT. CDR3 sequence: CASSEQVATNSPLHF. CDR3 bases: TGTGCCAGCAGTGAGCAGGTGGCGACTAATTCACCCCTCCACTTT.

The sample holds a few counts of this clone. The chain's CDR3 is CASSLAEGNTIYF. The CDR3 nucleotides read TGTGCCAGCAGCTTAGCAGAGGGAAACACCATATATTTT. The V gene is TRBV7-9, the J gene TRBJ1-3, with D uncertain. CDR1 and CDR2 from the germline V gene are SEHNR and FQNEAQ (reference sequence). Trimming shortened V by 0 bases and J by 4 bases, and 4 bases separated the two germline ends. CDR3 length: 13 residues.

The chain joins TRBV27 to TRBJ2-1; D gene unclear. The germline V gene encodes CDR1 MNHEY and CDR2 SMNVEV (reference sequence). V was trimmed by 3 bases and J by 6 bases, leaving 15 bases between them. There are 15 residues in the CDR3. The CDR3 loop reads CASSFIPIGINEQFF. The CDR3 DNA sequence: TGTGCCAGCAGTTTCATCCCCATTGGGATCAATGAGCAGTTCTTC.

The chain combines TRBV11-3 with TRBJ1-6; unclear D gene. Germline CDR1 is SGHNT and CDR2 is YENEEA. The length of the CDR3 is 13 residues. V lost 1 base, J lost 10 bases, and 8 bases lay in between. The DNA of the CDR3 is TGTGCCAGCAGCTTAGTGGCGGGCTCACCCCTCCACTTT. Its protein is CASSLVAGSPLHF.

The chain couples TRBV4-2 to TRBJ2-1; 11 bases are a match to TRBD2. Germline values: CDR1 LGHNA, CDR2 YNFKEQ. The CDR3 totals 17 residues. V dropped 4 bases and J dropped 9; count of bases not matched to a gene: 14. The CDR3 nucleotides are TGTGCCAGCAGCCCCAGGGAGATTAGCGGGGGGGCCGTTGAGCAGTTCTTC. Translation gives CASSPREISGGAVEQFF.